The sequence of this T cell receptor (beta chain) was determined in a study of T cells in localized non-small cell lung cancer. This clone was observed a few times. Its target is not known. Study-wide points: Since sequencing was restricted to only one region of the tumor, intratumor heterogeneity remains a possibility.

The table came from immunoSEQ multiplex PCR; TCRdb's copy has only in-frame clones and leaves some out. The data hold about 1,500 clones, with approximately 20% observed a single time. The specimen comprised normal lung tissue next to the tumor, sampled before any cancer treatment. This TCR came from a female donor older than 55 with stage I lung adenocarcinoma.

The CDR3 DNA sequence: TGTGCCAGCAGCGTCTCGAGCTCCTACAATGAGCAGTTCTTC. This sequence encodes CASSVSSSYNEQFF. The chain has TRBV9 and TRBJ2-1; D not certain. Germline values: CDR1 SGDLS, CDR2 YYNGEE. The CDR3 is made up of 14 amino acids. Trimming left V 2 bases short and J 0 bases short, with 6 bases between.